Below are 27 T cell receptor beta chains sequenced from a single sample in a study of T cells in Graves' hyperthyroidism and ophthalmopathy. RNA transcripts yielded amplified TCR beta CDR3 regions. First-round RT-PCR with HTBI primers amplified the TCR CDR3 region. TCRdb reprocessed the multiplex PCR reads with MiXCR, giving one entry per CDR3 protein. The sample has around 700,000 distinct CDR3 sequences, approximately 18% seen once. Sequenced material: blood. The receptors were sampled from a woman aged 45-65 years with Graves' hyperthyroidism that later progressed to Graves' ophthalmopathy.

This clonotype came up a few times. J is TRBJ2-1 and V is TRBV7-9; TRBD2 agrees at 14 bases. Germline V CDR1 and CDR2: SEHNR, FQNEAQ (reference sequence). The CDR3 spans 18 residues. The junction had 8 bases not matched to a gene; V was cut back by 5 bases and J by 2 bases. This CDR3 reads CASSVRTSGGSTYNEQFF. Here the CDR3 DNA reads TGTGCCAGCAGCGTACGGACTAGCGGGGGGTCTACCTACAATGAGCAGTTCTTC.

This clonotype was counted many times. The chain is built from TRBV6-1 and TRBJ2-3; D tentatively fits TRBD1 or TRBD2 (6 bases each). V was shortened by 2 bases and J by 2 bases, with 26 bases between the two germline ends. Germline V CDR1 and CDR2: MNHNS, SASEGT. CDR3 length: 20 residues. This chain's CDR3 is CASSELLTRGLGGDTDTQYF. The CDR3, as DNA: TGTGCCAGCAGTGAATTACTTACGAGGGGGTTGGGGGGAGACACAGATACGCAGTATTTT.

This clonotype was seen a handful of times. This chain connects TRBV4-2 to TRBJ2-3; TRBD2 agrees at 9 bases. The CDR3 sequence is 17 residues long. CDR1 is LGHNA and CDR2 is YNFKEQ in the germline V gene. The trim removed 4 bases at V and 2 bases at J, leaving 10 bases unmatched. CDR3 DNA: TGTGCCAGCAGCCGAGATAGTGCTAGCGGGGTCACAGATACGCAGTATTTT. Amino acid sequence: CASSRDSASGVTDTQYF.

This clonotype was picked up many times. The J gene is TRBJ2-2, the V gene TRBV6-1, with TRBD2 matching 12 bases. The germline V gene has CDR1 MNHNS and CDR2 SASEGT. The CDR3 is 14 amino acids. The CDR3 reads CATRTSGDTGELFF. The DNA for the CDR3 is TGTGCAACGCGGACTAGCGGGGACACCGGGGAGCTGTTTTTT.

In its sample, this clonotype was seen many times. The gene calls are TRBV11-2 and TRBJ2-3; D uncertain. The CDR3 sequence is 17 residues long. Germline V gene lookup returns CDR1 SGHAT and CDR2 FQNNGV. The germline V and J ends were trimmed by 0 bases and 2 bases, with 15 bases remaining between them. CDR3 sequence: CASSLDPRTDDTDTQYF. The DNA for the CDR3 is TGTGCCAGCAGCTTAGATCCGAGGACGGACGACACAGATACGCAGTATTTT.

This clonotype was seen repeatedly, ten times or more. V and J are TRBV2 and TRBJ1-1, with no clear D. The CDR3 is 12 amino acids. Trimming stripped 3 bases from V and 9 bases from J, with 11 bases between. CDR1 SNHLY and CDR2 FYNNEI come from the germline V gene. CDR3 residues: CASSDVGSKAFF. In DNA, the CDR3 is TGTGCCAGCAGTGATGTAGGGTCGAAAGCTTTCTTT.

This clonotype was counted a few times. The chain combines TRBV19 with TRBJ1-3, with D maybe TRBD1 (5 bases). CDR1 is LNHDA, CDR2 SQIVND, per germline (reference sequence). V was cut by 3 bases and J by 3 bases, with 15 bases left in between. This CDR3 is built from 16 residues. The CDR3 sequence is CASSIRRGRIGNTIYF. CDR3 nucleotide sequence: TGTGCCAGTAGTATCCGAAGGGGAAGGATTGGAAACACCATATATTTT.

The chain recombines TRBV6-1 with TRBJ2-7; TRBD1 agrees at 8 bases. V shed 4 bases, J shed 6 bases, and the junction held 8 bases outside the gene matches. The CDR3 runs 14 residues. Germline loops: CDR1 MNHNS, CDR2 SASEGT. The CDR3 DNA is TGTGCCAGCAGTGGATGGGACAGGCCAGGCGAGCAGTACTTC. This codes for CASSGWDRPGEQYF.

This clonotype has at least ten counts. This chain links TRBV6-1 with TRBJ2-7; the D gene is possibly TRBD1 (5 bases). Germline V gene sequence: CDR1 MNHNS, CDR2 SASEGT. V shed 4 bases and J shed 3 bases, with 16 bases lying between them. This CDR3 has 15 residues. As DNA, the CDR3 is TGTGCCAGCAGTGTAAGCCAGGGCCTCTTCTACGAGCAGTACTTC. Its translation: CASSVSQGLFYEQYF.

V usage is TRBV20-1 and J usage is TRBJ2-2; possible D gene TRBD1, 6 bases. The CDR3 totals 15 residues. The V and J ends lost 2 bases and 3 bases respectively, with 13 bases between them. Per the germline V gene, CDR1 is DFQATT and CDR2 is SNEGSKA (reference sequence). The CDR3 bases are TGCAGTGCTAGATCGTTCAACAGGGACACCGGGGAGCTGTTTTTT. Protein product: CSARSFNRDTGELFF.

This clonotype was observed a few times. The chain combines TRBV5-5 with TRBJ2-3; TRBD2 aligns across 12 bases. The CDR3 consists of 16 residues. Germline values: CDR1 SGHKS, CDR2 YYEKEE (reference sequence). The V gene end was trimmed by 0 bases and the J gene end by 4 bases; junction bases not matched to a gene: 3. CDR3 nucleotides: TGTGCCAGCAGCTTGGGGGCTAGCGGGGGGGCAGATACGCAGTATTTT. Translated, it gives CASSLGASGGADTQYF.

In this sample, this clonotype turned up a few times. The rearrangement joins TRBV5-6 to TRBJ2-3, with 7 positions matching TRBD2. Trimming took 6 bases from V and 1 from J; bases not matched to a gene: 11. The CDR3 sequence is 16 residues long. Germline V gene data show CDR1 as SGHDT and CDR2 as YYEEEE. The DNA of the CDR3 is TGTGCCAGCACCGATATGTTACGGGGGGGCACAGATACGCAGTATTTT. This codes for CASTDMLRGGTDTQYF.

This clonotype has more than one count but fewer than ten. The J gene is TRBJ2-3, the V gene TRBV4-1, with D possibly TRBD2 on 6 matching bases. Trimming cost V 2 bases and J 6 bases, with 15 bases left between them. Germline V lookup: CDR1 MGHRA, CDR2 YSYEKL. CDR3 length: 15 residues. The CDR3 sequence: CASSQMDLGGDTQYF. The CDR3 nucleotides are TGCGCCAGCAGCCAAATGGACCTCGGAGGGGATACGCAGTATTTT.

This clonotype has a count of ten or more. The chain recombines TRBV20-1 with TRBJ1-1; TRBD1 is a possible D gene (6 bases). CDR1 DFQATT and CDR2 SNEGSKA come from the germline V gene (reference sequence). Between the trimmed V and J ends, which lost 0 bases and 3 bases, there was a span of 26 bases. The CDR3 sequence is 19 residues long. The DNA for the CDR3 is TGCAGTGCTAGAGATCCCGGGGCAGGGGCAGGGAAAGCGTACACTGAAGCTTTCTTT. As protein: CSARDPGAGAGKAYTEAFF.

The table lists this clonotype with a few counts. This chain joins TRBV5-4 and TRBJ1-1, with a possible D match to TRBD1 (6 bases). V lost 0 bases and J lost 2, with 14 bases in between. The germline CDR1 and CDR2 sequences are SGHNT and YYREEE (reference sequence). The CDR3 sequence is 16 residues long. The CDR3 DNA follows: TGTGCCAGCAGCTTGGGACAGGTAAACACCAACACTGAAGCTTTCTTT. Translation: CASSLGQVNTNTEAFF.

At least ten counts were recorded for this clonotype. The V gene is TRBV5-1, the J gene TRBJ2-3; D is perhaps TRBD1 (6 bases). Germline V gene data show CDR1 as SGHRS and CDR2 as YFSETQ. Trimming took off 0 bases at V and 1 base at J, with 9 bases between the two ends. This CDR3 is built from 15 residues. CDR3 sequence: CASSLEGTRTDTQYF. DNA of the CDR3: TGCGCCAGCAGCTTGGAGGGGACACGCACAGATACGCAGTATTTT.

This clonotype was observed at least ten times. The chain employs TRBV3-1 and TRBJ2-5, with D perhaps matching TRBD2 (6 bases). In germline, CDR1 is LGHDT, CDR2 YNNKEL (reference sequence). The CDR3 consists of 16 residues. With 4 bases removed from V and 4 bases from J, the gap between germline ends came to 19 bases. CDR3 sequence (DNA): TGTGCCAGCAGCCCCGGGAGTGGAGGCCTCGGAGAGACCCAGTACTTC. As protein: CASSPGSGGLGETQYF.

This clonotype appeared many times. The rearrangement links TRBV9 to TRBJ1-2; 10 nucleotides agree with TRBD1. This CDR3 spans 13 amino acids. Germline V gene lookup returns CDR1 SGDLS and CDR2 YYNGEE. The trim removed 3 bases at V and 8 bases at J, leaving 4 bases unmatched. CDR3 in amino acids: CASSDGDRGGYTF. For the CDR3, the DNA is TGTGCCAGCAGCGACGGGGACAGGGGCGGCTACACCTTC.

CDR3 nucleotide sequence: TGTGCCAGCAGCGTCGGGGCAGACAATAGCAATCAGCCCCAGCATTTT. Translating gives CASSVGADNSNQPQHF. The chain recombines TRBV9 with TRBJ1-5; TRBD1 might be the D (5 bases). The V gene lost 2 bases and the J gene lost 0 bases, with 12 bases spanning the gap. Germline V lookup: CDR1 SGDLS, CDR2 YYNGEE. CDR3 length: 16 residues.

V is TRBV4-1 and J is TRBJ1-5; 7 bases line up with TRBD1. The length of the CDR3 is 18 residues. Germline V CDR1 and CDR2: MGHRA, YSYEKL. The junction had 13 bases not matched to a gene; V was cut back by 2 bases and J by 3 bases. This CDR3 reads CASSQTLRGTVNNQPQHF. DNA of the CDR3: TGCGCCAGCAGCCAAACTCTCCGCGGGACAGTAAACAATCAGCCCCAGCATTTT.

This clonotype came up a few times. The CDR3 loop reads CASSPEDYLSTDTQYF. Written as DNA, the CDR3 is TGTGCCAGCAGTCCCGAGGACTACTTAAGCACAGATACGCAGTATTTT. This sequence joins TRBV12-3 or TRBV12-4 and TRBJ2-3; D possibly corresponds to TRBD2 (6 bases). The CDR3 consists of 16 residues. V lost 5 bases and J 0 bases, leaving 15 bases between the germline ends.

CDR3 coding DNA: TGTGCCAGTAGTAGGGGGGTCACTGAAGCTTTCTTT. Its protein is CASSRGVTEAFF. The V gene is TRBV19, the J gene TRBJ1-1, with D perhaps TRBD1 (5 bases). The CDR3 has 12 residues. Between the trimmed V and J ends, which lost 4 bases and 4 bases, there was a span of 7 bases. The germline gives CDR1 LNHDA, CDR2 SQIVND (reference sequence).

This clonotype has a count of ten or more. The chain joins TRBV5-1 to TRBJ1-5; the match to TRBD1 covers 7 bases. Germline CDR1 is SGHRS and CDR2 is YFSETQ. V dropped 5 bases and J dropped 3; count of bases not matched to a gene: 14. CDR3 length equals 17 residues. The CDR3 here is CASSPLDRYNVNQPQHF. DNA for the CDR3: TGCGCCAGCAGTCCGCTGGACAGGTATAACGTCAATCAGCCCCAGCATTTT.

The chain joins TRBV27 to TRBJ2-4; maybe TRBD1 (7 bases). CDR1 and CDR2 (germline): MNHEY, SMNVEV (reference sequence). Trimming removed 11 bases at V and 1 base at J, with 18 bases between. CDR3 length: 15 amino acids. Written as DNA, the CDR3 is TGTGCCTCCAGGGGGGCGGGTCGTGCCAAAAACATTCAGTACTTC. This encodes CASRGAGRAKNIQYF.

V and J are TRBV10-2 and TRBJ2-2; the D gene is possibly TRBD2 (6 bases). The germline V and J ends were trimmed by 7 bases and 7 bases, with 22 bases remaining between them. Germline CDR1 WSHSY, CDR2 SAAADI. The CDR3 is 16 residues long. The CDR3 DNA reads as TGCGCCAGCATTAGAGGACGACTAGGTTCCATCGGGGAGCTGTTTTTT. Encoded protein: CASIRGRLGSIGELFF.

This clonotype came up a few times. The rearrangement links TRBV19 to TRBJ1-6; D possibly corresponds to TRBD1 (5 bases). The V end was cut by 7 bases, the J end by 5 bases, with 15 bases between. The CDR3 length is 15 residues. Germline CDR1 LNHDA, CDR2 SQIVND (reference sequence). DNA of the CDR3: TGTGCCAGTAAGCCGCCGGGACTGAATAATTCACCCCTCCACTTT. Amino acid sequence: CASKPPGLNNSPLHF.

This clonotype has more than one count but fewer than ten. The CDR3 DNA sequence: TGCGCCAGCAGCCAAAGACAGGGAGGTGGAAACACCATATATTTT. Translation gives CASSQRQGGGNTIYF. The J gene is TRBJ1-3, the V gene TRBV4-1, with 7 nucleotides matching TRBD1. CDR1 and CDR2 (germline): MGHRA, YSYEKL. Losses at the gene ends were 2 bases for V and 3 bases for J; bases not matched to a gene: 4. The CDR3 has 15 amino acids.